This T cell receptor (beta chain) was obtained from a study of vaccination effects on CD4 cells after COVID-19. Study context: The cohort was immunized with two doses of either the BNT162b2 or mRNA-1273 vaccine.

By its share, this clone is medium-sized. Its antigen remains unknown. CDR1 MNHNY and CDR2 SVGAGI come from the germline V gene (reference sequence). Trimming cost V 2 bases and J 5 bases; bases outside gene matches: 6. CDR3 length: 14 residues. Isolating CD4+ T cells followed less than 11 days of culture. Some clones are missing from TCRdb's copy, which holds only in-frame ones; the method was immunoSEQ multiplex PCR. This table holds about 45,000 clones, approximately 81% found once. This sample comprised CD4+ T cells from PBMCs cultured without peptide, obtained before COVID-19 vaccination. The V call is TRBV6-6, the J call TRBJ2-7, with 7 bases identical to TRBD2. This clonotype originated in a human donor who had a prior SARS-CoV-2 infection. CDR3: CASSYGRESDEQYF. For the CDR3, the DNA is TGTGCCAGCAGTTACGGGAGGGAATCTGACGAGCAGTACTTC.